This paragraph reports one T cell receptor (beta chain). This record comes from a study of blood T cell repertoires in COVID-19. V lost 0 bases, J lost 2 bases, and 11 bases lay in between. The germline V gene has CDR1 LGHNA and CDR2 YNFKEQ. The CDR3 extends over 15 amino acids. Clones were read by immunoSEQ multiplex PCR, and TCRdb kept only the in-frame ones, dropping some. The table records about 250,000 clones, approximately 86% of them present only once. The source is a woman aged 55-75 years who had recovered from COVID-19. The sample taken for sequencing was peripheral blood. This rearrangement joins TRBV4-2 to TRBJ2-7; no reliable D call. As DNA, the CDR3 is TGTGCCAGCAGCCAAGATTCGAACTATCCCTACGAGCAGTACTTC. It encodes CASSQDSNYPYEQYF.